Listed here are 14 T cell receptor beta chains from one sample, sequenced in a study of blood T cell repertoires in COVID-19. The repertoire was sequenced with immunoSEQ multiplex PCR; TCRdb's copy has only in-frame clones and lacks some. The sample records about 120,000 clones, 75% to 90% being singletons. The sample taken for sequencing was peripheral blood. These receptors came from a man in his thirties or forties with acute or convalescent COVID-19.

The CDR3 region is CASSVTGTSYEQYF. The DNA for the CDR3 is TGTGCCAGCAGCGTTACCGGGACTAGCTACGAGCAGTACTTC. The genes are TRBV7-8 and TRBJ2-7, with TRBD2 identical over 8 bases. The CDR3 spans 14 residues. Germline CDR1 SGHVS, CDR2 FQNEAQ. Trimming at V came to 5 bases and at J to 3 bases, leaving 6 bases not matched to a gene.

This chain links TRBV10-3 with TRBJ2-1, with D possibly TRBD1 on 5 matching bases. Per the germline V gene, CDR1 is ENHRY and CDR2 is SYGVKD. Trimming removed 3 bases at V and 4 bases at J, with 10 bases between. The CDR3 loop spans 14 amino acids. DNA for the CDR3: TGTGCCATCAGTGACAGGGATGGATACAATGAGCAGTTCTTC. Its protein is CAISDRDGYNEQFF.

CDR3 sequence reads: CASKFGGQPSYEQYV. In DNA, the CDR3 is TGTGCCAGCAAGTTTGGGGGACAACCTTCCTACGAGCAGTACGTC. The rearrangement uses TRBV6-6 and TRBJ2-7, with D maybe TRBD1 (6 bases). Germline V gene data show CDR1 as MNHNY and CDR2 as SVGAGI (reference sequence). The CDR3 contains 15 residues. V was clipped by 7 bases and J by 1 base, with 17 bases between them.

The rearrangement uses TRBV19 and TRBJ2-3; TRBD2 aligns across 7 bases. Losses at the gene ends were 4 bases for V and 3 bases for J; bases not matched to a gene: 1. The CDR3 extends over 13 amino acids. CDR1 is LNHDA, CDR2 SQIVND, per germline (reference sequence). The CDR3 sequence is CASSTRGTDTQYF. For the CDR3, the DNA is TGTGCCAGTAGTACGCGGGGGACAGATACGCAGTATTTT. Full variable domain (remainder filled in from reference TRBV19 and TRBJ2-3): DGGITQSPKYLFRKEGQNVTLSCEQNLNHDAMYWYRQDPGQGLRLIYYSQIVNDFQKGDIAEGYSVSREKKESFPLTVTSAQKNPTAFYLCASSTRGTDTQYFGPGTRLTVL.

V usage is TRBV28 and J usage is TRBJ2-2; TRBD1 aligns across 10 bases. J lost 3 bases, V lost 2 bases, and 9 bases had no gene match. The CDR3 is made up of 18 amino acids. Germline CDR1 is MDHEN and CDR2 is SYDVKM. The CDR3 DNA is TGTGCCAGCAGTTTAGGCCCCCCCGGGACAGGGGACACCGGGGAGCTGTTTTTT. Its protein is CASSLGPPGTGDTGELFF.

The genes are TRBV6-1 and TRBJ2-5; TRBD1 aligns across 8 bases. The J segment lost 3 bases and the V segment lost 2 bases, leaving 8 bases of the junction unmatched. The CDR3 length is 16 residues. CDR1 is MNHNS, CDR2 SASEGT, per germline. The CDR3 nucleotides are TGTGCCAGCAGTGAACCAGCCGGGACAGGAAAAGAGACCCAGTACTTC. Translation gives CASSEPAGTGKETQYF.

The chain joins TRBV20-1 to TRBJ1-1; D not certain. This CDR3 has 14 amino acids. The V end lost 3 bases, the J end lost 5 bases, and 16 bases lay between the germline ends. Germline lookup yields CDR1 DFQATT and CDR2 SNEGSKA (reference sequence). The CDR3 coding sequence is TGCAGTGCTAGTATACGGTCAAGCCTGACTGAAGCTTTCTTT. Residues: CSASIRSSLTEAFF.

This clone occurred once. The chain uses TRBV3-1 (or the pseudogene TRBV3-2) and TRBJ2-2, with unresolved D. CDR3 length: 13 amino acids. CDR1 LGHDT and CDR2 YNNKEL come from the germline V gene (reference sequence). The V end lost 4 bases, the J end lost 5 bases, and 8 bases lay between the germline ends. CDR3 protein: CASSPLPTGELFF. As DNA, the CDR3 is TGTGCCAGCAGCCCCCTTCCTACCGGGGAGCTGTTTTTT.

This clone showed up just a few times. The chain couples TRBV19 to TRBJ2-7, with 12 bases matching TRBD2. V gave up 5 bases and J gave up 2 bases; unmatched junction bases: 4. From germline, CDR1 is LNHDA and CDR2 SQIVND (reference sequence). The CDR3 has 15 amino acids. CDR3 in amino acids: CASSVRLAGAYEQYV. The CDR3, as DNA: TGTGCCAGTAGTGTAAGACTAGCGGGGGCCTACGAGCAGTACGTC.

The chain links TRBV14 to TRBJ2-2; D may be TRBD2 (6 bases). The CDR3 has 16 amino acids. Germline lookup yields CDR1 SGHDN and CDR2 FVKESK. The V end lost 4 bases, the J end lost 1 base, and 13 bases lay between the germline ends. Here the CDR3 DNA reads TGTGCCAGCAGCCCCCGGGGGACCCTGAACACCGGGGAGCTGTTTTTT. Translation gives CASSPRGTLNTGELFF.

The V gene is TRBV5-1, the J gene TRBJ2-7, with TRBD1 matching 8 bases. CDR1 is SGHRS, CDR2 YFSETQ, per germline. Losses at the gene ends were 5 bases for V and 4 bases for J; bases not matched to a gene: 5. CDR3 size: 13 residues. The DNA for the CDR3 is TGCGCCAGCAGGGACCGGGACAGGTACGAGCAGTACTTC. Encoded protein: CASRDRDRYEQYF.

The chain has TRBV18 and TRBJ1-1; TRBD1 aligns across 9 bases. Trimming took 3 bases from V and 0 from J; bases not matched to a gene: 5. The CDR3 runs to 16 residues. The germline V gene encodes CDR1 KGHSH and CDR2 LQKENI. Here the CDR3 reads CASSPGQGEVNTEAFF. The CDR3 bases are TGTGCCAGCTCACCGGGACAGGGTGAAGTGAACACTGAAGCTTTCTTT.

This sequence joins TRBV9 and TRBJ2-2, with no clear D. The CDR3 loop spans 18 amino acids. Trimming stripped 0 bases from V and 7 bases from J, with 22 bases between. From germline, CDR1 is SGDLS and CDR2 YYNGEE. CDR3 region: CASSVEIFSSTLGGELFF. The CDR3 region has the DNA TGTGCCAGCAGCGTAGAGATTTTTTCGTCTACCCTCGGCGGGGAGCTGTTTTTT.

This rearrangement joins TRBV30 to TRBJ1-6, with 8 bases aligning to TRBD1. CDR3 length equals 18 residues. Germline lookup yields CDR1 GTSNPN and CDR2 SVGIG (reference sequence). With 0 bases clipped from V and 9 bases from J, the junction kept 16 bases outside the gene matches. This chain's CDR3 is CAWSVPASWDRPISPLHF. In DNA form, the CDR3 reads TGTGCCTGGAGTGTACCAGCGAGCTGGGACAGGCCGATTTCACCCCTCCACTTT.